One sample yielded the 9 T cell receptor beta chains listed below, sequenced in a study of cytomegalovirus exposure and HLA in healthy donors. Primers: 60 Vbeta forward and 13 Jbeta reverse. The repertoire was sequenced with immunoSEQ multiplex PCR; TCRdb's copy has only in-frame clones and lacks some. The sample consists of tens of thousands of clones, 65% to 70% of them appearing once. Source material: PBMCs. Every receptor here comes from a male donor in good health and CMV-seropositive.

The table lists this clone with a count of one. The genes are TRBV6-5 and TRBJ1-5, with D unclear. The germline V and J ends were trimmed by 5 bases and 7 bases, with 9 bases remaining between them. This CDR3 comprises 12 residues. Germline CDR1 is MNHEY and CDR2 is SVGAGI. CDR3 sequence: CASSEEDQPQHF. The CDR3 DNA sequence: TGTGCCAGCAGTGAGGAGGACCAGCCCCAGCATTTT.

J is TRBJ1-1 and V is TRBV13, with TRBD1 matching 9 bases. This CDR3 has 15 residues. V was clipped by 5 bases and J by 4 bases; unmatched bases: 8. Germline loops: CDR1 PRHDT, CDR2 FYEKMQ (reference sequence). CDR3 bases: TGTGCCAGCAGCCCCCGGGACAGGGTAGGCACTGAAGCTTTCTTT. It translates to CASSPRDRVGTEAFF. Full variable domain (remainder filled in from reference TRBV13 and TRBJ1-1): AAGVIQSPRHLIKEKRETATLKCYPIPRHDTVYWYQQGPGQDPQFLISFYEKMQSDKGSIPDRFSAQQFSDYHSELNMSSLELGDSALYFCASSPRDRVGTEAFFGQGTRLTVV.

On this clone: This sequence may be a read error, since a much larger clone differs from it by one base. The chain uses TRBV30 and TRBJ2-7, with D uncertain. The CDR3 covers 12 residues. Germline loops: CDR1 GTSNPN, CDR2 SVGIG (reference sequence). CDR3 in amino acids: CAWTHYSYKQYF. CDR3 bases: TGTGCCTGGACCCACTACTCCTACAAGCAGTACTTC.

V is TRBV15 and J is TRBJ2-7, with 7 bases fitting TRBD1. This CDR3 has 15 amino acids. J lost 5 bases, V lost 0 bases, and 7 bases had no gene match. Germline V gene sequence: CDR1 LNHNV, CDR2 YYDKDF (reference sequence). The CDR3 nucleotides are TGTGCCACCAGCAGAGATAATACAGGGGCCCACGAGCAGTACTTC. Its protein product is CATSRDNTGAHEQYF.

Note on this clone: A junction end diverges from the germline sequence, so it may reflect a read error. The V and J genes are TRBV15 and TRBJ2-3; D might be TRBD1 (6 bases). Germline V gene lookup returns CDR1 LNHNV and CDR2 YYDKDF (reference sequence). The length of the CDR3 is 16 residues. The CDR3 nucleotides read TGTGCCACCAGCAGACGGGACATTTCTAGCACAAATACGCAGTATTTT. Protein: CATSRRDISSTNTQYF.

This clone was seen just once. This sequence joins TRBV5-1 and TRBJ1-1, with unresolved D. Trimming removed 1 base at V and 0 bases at J, with 10 bases between. Germline CDR1 reads SGHRS; CDR2 reads YFSETQ. The CDR3 length is 15 residues. The CDR3, as DNA: TGCGCCAGCAGCTTGTCACAGTCGTTGAACACTGAAGCTTTCTTT. The encoded protein is CASSLSQSLNTEAFF.

The CDR3 protein is CASSLDGLAGPYNEQFF. In DNA form, the CDR3 reads TGTGCCAGCAGTTTAGACGGACTAGCGGGGCCCTACAATGAGCAGTTCTTC. J is TRBJ2-1 and V is TRBV27; 12 bases fit TRBD2. V shed 2 bases, J shed 2 bases, and the junction held 4 bases outside the gene matches. From germline, CDR1 is MNHEY and CDR2 SMNVEV (reference sequence). This CDR3 is built from 17 residues.

Only a few counts were recorded for this clone. This rearrangement joins TRBV15 to TRBJ2-2, with D possibly matching TRBD1 (5 bases). The CDR3 consists of 15 residues. The V end was cut by 0 bases, the J end by 7 bases, with 12 bases between. Germline CDR1 reads LNHNV; CDR2 reads YYDKDF (reference sequence). CDR3 nucleotides: TGTGCCACCAGCAGAGATCGGGCAGGGATCGGGGAGCTGTTTTTT. This gives the protein CATSRDRAGIGELFF.

The chain carries TRBV9 and TRBJ1-2, with D possibly being TRBD1 (6 bases). Trimming shortened V by 3 bases and J by 1 base, and 13 bases separated the two germline ends. The CDR3 sequence is 15 residues long. CDR1 is SGDLS, CDR2 YYNGEE, per germline. CDR3 protein: CASSEGTQDNYGYTF. The CDR3 nucleotides are TGTGCCAGCAGCGAAGGGACACAGGATAACTATGGCTACACCTTC.